The rows below give T cell receptor beta chains drawn from one sample of a study of blood T cell repertoires in COVID-19. Assay used: immunoSEQ multiplex PCR; TCRdb lists only in-frame clones, some missing. Here the sample spans about 200,000 clones, roughly 78% being singletons. The sequenced sample consisted of peripheral blood. Receptors were obtained from a woman in her 40s with acute or convalescent COVID-19. Both conserved end residues are part of each CDR3. Each record gives: D gene, V gene, J gene, clone size, CDR3 DNA, CDR3 protein. D genes are given only for firm matches. Clone sizes are given selectively: once, few, many, or a class where the clone is expanded.

D: TRBD2
V: TRBV2
J: TRBJ2-3
size: -
DNA: TGTGCCAGCAGTGAAGGTACGGGAGGGCTGACAGATACGCAGTATTTT
CDR3: CASSEGTGGLTDTQYF

D: TRBD2
V: TRBV4-2
J: TRBJ2-5
size: -
DNA: TGTGCCAGCAGCCAAGGGACTAGCGGAAAAGAGACCCAGTACTTC
CDR3: CASSQGTSGKETQYF

D: -
V: TRBV5-5
J: TRBJ2-7
size: -
DNA: TGTGCCAGCAGCTTGATCGAGGAGCAGTACTTC
CDR3: CASSLIEEQYF

D: -
V: TRBV6-5
J: TRBJ1-1
size: -
DNA: TGTGCCAGCAGTTACAACCAGGTTAGGGGCACTGAAGCTTTCTTT
CDR3: CASSYNQVRGTEAFF

D: -
V: TRBV5-1
J: TRBJ1-4
size: -
DNA: TGCGCCAGCAGATTGGGGGCGCGTGATGAAAAACTGTTTTTT
CDR3: CASRLGARDEKLFF

D: TRBD2
V: TRBV14
J: TRBJ2-3
size: -
DNA: TGTGCCAGCAGCCAGGGACTAGCGGGCCCAGGTACGCAGTATTTT
CDR3: CASSQGLAGPGTQYF

D: -
V: TRBV27
J: TRBJ2-3
size: -
DNA: TGTGCCAGCAGTTTGCCAGCAGATACGCAGTATTTT
CDR3: CASSLPADTQYF

D: -
V: TRBV6-5
J: TRBJ1-6
size: -
DNA: TGTGCCAGCAGTTACGAAGACAGTAATTCACCCCTCCACTTT
CDR3: CASSYEDSNSPLHF

D: TRBD2
V: TRBV5-1
J: TRBJ2-2
size: -
DNA: TGCGCCAGCAGCGCCTCCGGGACTAGCGGGACCGGGGAGCTGTTTTTT
CDR3: CASSASGTSGTGELFF

D: TRBD1
V: TRBV7-8
J: TRBJ1-1
size: -
DNA: TGTGCCAGCAGCTCAAGGGACAGGGGGTCGAACACTGAAGCTTTCTTT
CDR3: CASSSRDRGSNTEAFF

D: -
V: TRBV7-6
J: TRBJ2-3
size: -
DNA: TGTGCCAGCAGCTTACAGGACACCCCCACAGATACGCAGTATTTT
CDR3: CASSLQDTPTDTQYF

D: TRBD1
V: TRBV27
J: TRBJ1-1
size: -
DNA: TGTGCCAGCAGTCCCAGGGACAGGGGGCGAGGAAGGACTGAAGCTTTCTTT
CDR3: CASSPRDRGRGRTEAFF

D: TRBD2
V: TRBV19
J: TRBJ2-1
size: few
DNA: TGTGCCAGTATCAAACTAGCGGGAGTCGATATCAGTTTCAATGAGCAGTTCTTC
CDR3: CASIKLAGVDISFNEQFF

D: -
V: TRBV6-2/TRBV6-3
J: TRBJ2-3
size: -
DNA: TGTGCCAGCAGTGCGTCGACAGATACGCAGTATTTT
CDR3: CASSASTDTQYF

D: -
V: TRBV7-9
J: TRBJ2-5
size: once
DNA: TGTGCCAGCAGCTTAGGACTGCCCCAAGAGACCCAGTACTTC
CDR3: CASSLGLPQETQYF

D: -
V: TRBV3-1/TRBV3-2
J: TRBJ1-2
size: few
DNA: TGTGCCAGCAGCCAGCGAAGGGGGGGCTATGGCTACACCTTC
CDR3: CASSQRRGGYGYTF

D: -
V: TRBV30
J: TRBJ1-2
size: -
DNA: TGTGCCTGGATAGTCTCGGACAGAACTTATGGCTACACCTTC
CDR3: CAWIVSDRTYGYTF

D: -
V: TRBV4-1
J: TRBJ2-2
size: -
DNA: TGCGCCAGCAGCATCGACAGCACCGGGGAGCTGTTTTTT
CDR3: CASSIDSTGELFF

D: TRBD1
V: TRBV6-1
J: TRBJ1-5
size: -
DNA: TGTGCCAGCAGTGAAGGGACAGGGGGCCCTTGGAGCAATCAGCCCCAGCATTTT
CDR3: CASSEGTGGPWSNQPQHF

D: TRBD2
V: TRBV5-1
J: TRBJ2-2
size: -
DNA: TGCGCCAGCAGCCGGGGGGGCTCAGGGGCGTCCGGGGAGCTGTTTTTT
CDR3: CASSRGGSGASGELFF

D: TRBD2
V: TRBV7-3
J: TRBJ2-7
size: -
DNA: TGTGCCAGCAGCTTAGCTAGCGGGGTTGGCTACGAGCAGTACTTC
CDR3: CASSLASGVGYEQYF

D: -
V: TRBV6-5
J: TRBJ1-5
size: -
DNA: TGTGCCAGCAGAGACGGGTATAGCAATCAGCCCCAGCATTTT
CDR3: CASRDGYSNQPQHF

D: TRBD1
V: TRBV5-1
J: TRBJ2-7
size: -
DNA: TGCGCCAGCAGCTTGAGGTCACAGGGGATTCGCTACGAGCAGTACTTC
CDR3: CASSLRSQGIRYEQYF

D: -
V: TRBV27
J: TRBJ2-3
size: -
DNA: TGTGCCAGTCCAGTAGCTTCAGATACGCAGTATTTT
CDR3: CASPVASDTQYF

D: TRBD2
V: TRBV19
J: TRBJ2-5
size: -
DNA: TGTGCCAGTAGTATGATGTCTAGCGGGAGGCAAGAGACCCAGTACTTC
CDR3: CASSMMSSGRQETQYF

D: -
V: TRBV5-1
J: TRBJ1-2
size: -
DNA: TGCGCCAGCAGCGCCTCCCAGGGGCTCTATGGCTACACCTTC
CDR3: CASSASQGLYGYTF

D: -
V: TRBV19
J: TRBJ1-2
size: few
DNA: TGTGCCAGTAGTACTACAGGAAACTATGGCTACACCTTC
CDR3: CASSTTGNYGYTF

D: -
V: TRBV27
J: TRBJ2-7
size: -
DNA: TGTGCCAGCAGTTTACAGGGGTTCGGCGAGCAGTACTTC
CDR3: CASSLQGFGEQYF

D: TRBD1
V: TRBV5-1
J: TRBJ1-1
size: few
DNA: TGCGCCAGCAGCTCGCGGACAGGCATGAACACTGAAGCTTTCTTT
CDR3: CASSSRTGMNTEAFF

D: TRBD2
V: TRBV6-2/TRBV6-3
J: TRBJ2-1
size: once
DNA: TGTGCCAGCAGTTATTCCGCACTAGCGGGAGGGAATGAGCAGTTCTTC
CDR3: CASSYSALAGGNEQFF

D: -
V: TRBV30
J: TRBJ2-2
size: -
DNA: TGTGCCTGGGGCGTCCGGACTACGCGCACCGGGGAGCTGTTTTTT
CDR3: CAWGVRTTRTGELFF

D: TRBD2
V: TRBV5-1
J: TRBJ2-3
size: -
DNA: TGCGCCAGCAGCCTGTGGGGGCGCGAGACTAGCGGAACAGATACGCAGTATTTT
CDR3: CASSLWGRETSGTDTQYF

D: TRBD2
V: TRBV19
J: TRBJ2-5
size: -
DNA: TGTGCCACTCAAGTTTCGTCCGGGACTAGTCGGCAAGAGACCCAGTACTTC
CDR3: CATQVSSGTSRQETQYF

D: -
V: TRBV4-2
J: TRBJ2-7
size: few
DNA: TGTGCCAGCAGCCAACATTCCCTAGCAGACCACTCCTACGAGCAGTACTTC
CDR3: CASSQHSLADHSYEQYF

D: TRBD2
V: TRBV11-1
J: TRBJ2-3
size: -
DNA: TGTGCCAGCAGCGGACGGGGGGAGCCCACAGATACGCAGTATTTT
CDR3: CASSGRGEPTDTQYF

D: -
V: TRBV7-9
J: TRBJ1-4
size: -
DNA: TGTGCCAGCAGCCTGGGGGCCGGGGGGCCGACTAATGAAAAACTGTTTTTT
CDR3: CASSLGAGGPTNEKLFF

D: TRBD1
V: TRBV7-6
J: TRBJ2-5
size: once
DNA: TGTGCCAGCAGCTTGAGGGACAGCCTCCAAGAGACCCAGTACTTC
CDR3: CASSLRDSLQETQYF

D: -
V: TRBV7-9
J: TRBJ2-7
size: -
DNA: TGTGCCAGCAGCCCGCGGCAGGAGGCGACCTACGAGCAGTACTTC
CDR3: CASSPRQEATYEQYF

D: -
V: TRBV11-3
J: TRBJ2-1
size: once
DNA: TGTGCCAGCAGCACTGGAGGGCCAGGTGAGCAGTTCTTC
CDR3: CASSTGGPGEQFF

D: TRBD1
V: TRBV27
J: TRBJ2-7
size: -
DNA: TGTGCCAGCAGTTTAGACAGGGCCCCTAGGGTGAACGAGCAGTACTTC
CDR3: CASSLDRAPRVNEQYF

D: -
V: TRBV10-3
J: TRBJ2-7
size: -
DNA: TGTGCCATCAGTGAGGGACGGGAAACCTACGAGCAGTACTTC
CDR3: CAISEGRETYEQYF

D: TRBD1
V: TRBV5-5
J: TRBJ1-1
size: -
DNA: TGTGCCAGCAGCTTGGTCGACAGGGTTCTCATGAACACTGAAGCTTTCTTT
CDR3: CASSLVDRVLMNTEAFF

D: TRBD1
V: TRBV6-5
J: TRBJ2-1
size: -
DNA: TGTGCCAGCACCCGGGACAGGTCTTACAATGAGCAGTTCTTC
CDR3: CASTRDRSYNEQFF

D: TRBD2
V: TRBV5-5
J: TRBJ2-7
size: -
DNA: TGTGCCAGCAGCCTATTAGCGGGAGGGAGAGGCGAGCAGTACTTC
CDR3: CASSLLAGGRGEQYF

D: -
V: TRBV6-5
J: TRBJ2-7
size: many
DNA: TGTGCCAGCAGTCCCGACAGGCCCGACTACGAGCAGTACTTC
CDR3: CASSPDRPDYEQYF

D: -
V: TRBV27
J: TRBJ1-6
size: few
DNA: TGTGCCAGCAGTTTATCGCGAGGAGTCTACTATAATTCACCCCTCCACTTT
CDR3: CASSLSRGVYYNSPLHF

D: -
V: TRBV9
J: TRBJ2-7
size: -
DNA: TGTGCCAGCAGCCCTCATGAGCGGGCCTCCTACGAGCAGTACTTC
CDR3: CASSPHERASYEQYF

D: -
V: TRBV27
J: TRBJ2-2
size: -
DNA: TGTGCCAGCAGGGTACAGGGCGCCGGGGAGCTGTTTTTT
CDR3: CASRVQGAGELFF

D: TRBD1
V: TRBV27
J: TRBJ1-6
size: once
DNA: TGTGCCAGCAGTCCCCACGGACAGGGACCGGATAATTCACCCCTCCACTTT
CDR3: CASSPHGQGPDNSPLHF

D: -
V: TRBV4-1
J: TRBJ2-3
size: -
DNA: TGCGCCAGCAGCCAAGAGTGGGGCAGGGTGACAGATACGCAGTATTTT
CDR3: CASSQEWGRVTDTQYF

D: -
V: TRBV21-1
J: TRBJ2-1
size: -
DNA: TGTGCCAGCAGCACGCCGGGACTAGACAATGAGCAGTTCTTC
CDR3: CASSTPGLDNEQFF

D: -
V: TRBV7-2
J: TRBJ1-2
size: once
DNA: TGTGCCAGCAGCTTCCGGGTGGGGGGAAACTATGGCTACACCTTC
CDR3: CASSFRVGGNYGYTF

D: -
V: TRBV19
J: TRBJ1-2
size: once
DNA: TGTGCCAGTAGTATAGGTGCAGGGTACTATGGCTACACCTTC
CDR3: CASSIGAGYYGYTF

D: -
V: TRBV2
J: TRBJ2-7
size: -
DNA: TGTGCCAGCAAAATGAACGGTAACTCCTACGAGCAGTACTTC
CDR3: CASKMNGNSYEQYF

D: -
V: TRBV5-1
J: TRBJ2-3
size: few
DNA: TGCGCCAGCAGCTGGGGCGGGGGCACAGATACGCAGTATTTT
CDR3: CASSWGGGTDTQYF

D: TRBD1
V: TRBV10-3
J: TRBJ1-5
size: -
DNA: TGTGCCATCAGTGAGGACAGGGATCTTAATCAGCCCCAGCATTTT
CDR3: CAISEDRDLNQPQHF

D: -
V: TRBV5-1
J: TRBJ2-3
size: many
DNA: TGCGCCAGCTCTTCGGGGGATACGCAGTATTTT
CDR3: CASSSGDTQYF

D: TRBD2
V: TRBV6-2/TRBV6-3
J: TRBJ2-7
size: -
DNA: TGTGCCAGCAGTTACGGGGGTCTAGCGGGAGGCGAGCAGTACTTC
CDR3: CASSYGGLAGGEQYF

D: -
V: TRBV2
J: TRBJ1-6
size: few
DNA: TGTGCCAGCAGTCTCTTACGGACAGATAATTCACCCCTCCACTTT
CDR3: CASSLLRTDNSPLHF